This T cell receptor (beta chain) is drawn from a study of vaccination and CD4 T cells after COVID-19. The treatment is: roughly ten-day PBMC culture with coronavirus spike peptide pools or control peptides (ViraFEST assay). Positive PCR tests dated from March to December 2020, predating US Alpha, Beta and Delta variants. Germline V CDR1 and CDR2: LNHDA, SQIVND (reference sequence). The CDR3 has 16 residues. Trimming removed 8 bases from V and 2 bases from J; junction bases left unmatched: 13. Scientists ran DNA taken from cultured CD4+ T cells through the Oncomine TCR Beta short-read assay for sequencing. MiXCR, run by TCRdb on the PCR reads, gives a single entry per CDR3 protein. The sample consists of about 17,000 distinct CDR3 sequences, less than 40% of them appearing once. This clonotype was seen a handful of times. Its antigen is undetermined.

The clonotype was recovered from a human donor with COVID-19. The chain recombines TRBV19 with TRBJ2-3, with 7 bases identical to TRBD1. The sample was cultured CD4+ T cells from blood. This chain's CDR3 is CASDSRRQGPTDTQYF. DNA for the CDR3: TGTGCCAGTGACTCGCGGAGACAGGGTCCCACAGATACGCAGTATTTT.